Listed below are T cell receptor beta chains from one sample, sequenced in a study of blood T cell repertoires in COVID-19. Clones were read by immunoSEQ multiplex PCR, and TCRdb kept only the in-frame ones, dropping some. There are under 300,000 clones in the sample; about 91% occur only once, and more than 1% lies in the top ten. Sequencing used PBMCs or T cells enriched from blood (not recorded which). The receptors shown here come from a human donor in a cohort exposed to, infected with or recovered from COVID-19 (not recorded which). The donor label of this sample is uncertain. Each CDR3 is given with its conserved first and last residue. The order of the fields is J gene, clone size, V gene, D gene, CDR3 DNA, CDR3 protein. D genes are given only for firm matches. For some rows the clone size is stated as once, few or many, or as a class when expanded; others skip it.

J gene: TRBJ2-3
clone size: -
V gene: TRBV12-3/TRBV12-4
D gene: -
CDR3 DNA: TGTGCCAGCAGCCCCTTCCGGGAGGATACGCAGTATTTT
CDR3 protein: CASSPFREDTQYF

J gene: TRBJ2-7
clone size: -
V gene: TRBV7-9
D gene: TRBD2
CDR3 DNA: TGTGCCAGCAGTCCGGGGGGAGGGCCGCTCAGAGAGCAGTACTTC
CDR3 protein: CASSPGGGPLREQYF

J gene: TRBJ1-1
clone size: few
V gene: TRBV15
D gene: -
CDR3 DNA: TGTGCCACCAGCAGAGATTTGGCAAGTTCTGAAGCTTTCTTT
CDR3 protein: CATSRDLASSEAFF

J gene: TRBJ1-1
clone size: -
V gene: TRBV11-2
D gene: -
CDR3 DNA: TGTGCCAGCAGATCGGTCAAGCGTGGCACTGAAGCTTTCTTT
CDR3 protein: CASRSVKRGTEAFF

J gene: TRBJ1-4
clone size: -
V gene: TRBV6-5
D gene: TRBD1
CDR3 DNA: TGTGCCAGCAGTTACTCGAGGACAGGGGCAAATGAAAAACTGTTTTTT
CDR3 protein: CASSYSRTGANEKLFF

J gene: TRBJ1-2
clone size: -
V gene: TRBV7-9
D gene: -
CDR3 DNA: TGTGCCAGCAGCTTAGTATCGGCAGGGAATGGCTACACCTTC
CDR3 protein: CASSLVSAGNGYTF

J gene: TRBJ2-1
clone size: -
V gene: TRBV6-2/TRBV6-3
D gene: TRBD1
CDR3 DNA: TGTGCCAGCAGTACCTCGCTGGGACAGCGATACAATGAGCAGTTCTTC
CDR3 protein: CASSTSLGQRYNEQFF

J gene: TRBJ1-1
clone size: -
V gene: TRBV15
D gene: TRBD1
CDR3 DNA: TGTGCCACCAGCTTTCCGACAGGGCTTTTCGCTGAAGCTTTCTTT
CDR3 protein: CATSFPTGLFAEAFF

J gene: TRBJ1-2
clone size: -
V gene: TRBV2
D gene: -
CDR3 DNA: TGTGCCAGCAGTGAGTGGGGAGCCTATGGCTACACCTTC
CDR3 protein: CASSEWGAYGYTF

J gene: TRBJ1-4
clone size: -
V gene: TRBV30
D gene: -
CDR3 DNA: TGTGCCCTGTCTACAGGCAGCGAAAAACTGTTTTTT
CDR3 protein: CALSTGSEKLFF

J gene: TRBJ1-6
clone size: -
V gene: TRBV7-2
D gene: TRBD1
CDR3 DNA: TGTGCCAGCAGCTTAATCGACAGGGCCTATAATTCACCCCTCCACTTT
CDR3 protein: CASSLIDRAYNSPLHF

J gene: TRBJ1-1
clone size: -
V gene: TRBV5-4
D gene: TRBD1
CDR3 DNA: TGTGCCAGCAGGACATCCGGGACAGTTGAAGCTTTCTTT
CDR3 protein: CASRTSGTVEAFF

J gene: TRBJ1-1
clone size: -
V gene: TRBV6-1
D gene: TRBD1
CDR3 DNA: TGTGCCAGCAGTTCGACAGGGATTAACCCTGAAGCTTTCTTT
CDR3 protein: CASSSTGINPEAFF

J gene: TRBJ1-2
clone size: -
V gene: TRBV4-1
D gene: -
CDR3 DNA: TGCGCCAGCAGCCAACTAGAAGGTCATTCTGGCTACACCTTC
CDR3 protein: CASSQLEGHSGYTF

J gene: TRBJ2-1
clone size: -
V gene: TRBV5-8
D gene: -
CDR3 DNA: TGTGCCAGCAGCTTGGCCTTTGCGGGGGCTAACAATGAGCAGTTCTTC
CDR3 protein: CASSLAFAGANNEQFF

J gene: TRBJ1-4
clone size: -
V gene: TRBV25-1
D gene: -
CDR3 DNA: TGTGCCAGCAGTGAACTGGCAAAGGGGAAACTGTTTTTT
CDR3 protein: CASSELAKGKLFF

J gene: TRBJ2-7
clone size: -
V gene: TRBV5-1
D gene: -
CDR3 DNA: TGCGCCAGCAGCTTGTTCCCCCAGGGAAGGAACGAGCAGTACTTC
CDR3 protein: CASSLFPQGRNEQYF

J gene: TRBJ2-1
clone size: -
V gene: TRBV24-1
D gene: TRBD1
CDR3 DNA: TGTGCCACCAGTGACACGGACAGGGGCGATGAGCAGTTCTTC
CDR3 protein: CATSDTDRGDEQFF

J gene: TRBJ1-2
clone size: -
V gene: TRBV7-8
D gene: -
CDR3 DNA: TGTGCCAGCAGCTCTCCAGGGGTCTTAAATGGCTACACCTTC
CDR3 protein: CASSSPGVLNGYTF

J gene: TRBJ1-5
clone size: once
V gene: TRBV7-2
D gene: -
CDR3 DNA: TGTGCCAGCAGCTTAGGACTGTCTAGCAATCAGCCCCAGCATTTT
CDR3 protein: CASSLGLSSNQPQHF

J gene: TRBJ2-3
clone size: -
V gene: TRBV18
D gene: -
CDR3 DNA: TGTGCCAGCTCCACCCTAAGCACAGATACGCAGTATTTT
CDR3 protein: CASSTLSTDTQYF

J gene: TRBJ1-4
clone size: -
V gene: TRBV7-9
D gene: -
CDR3 DNA: TGTGCCAGCAGTCTTGTAGATGAAAAACTGTTTTTT
CDR3 protein: CASSLVDEKLFF

J gene: TRBJ1-5
clone size: -
V gene: TRBV19
D gene: TRBD1
CDR3 DNA: TGTGCCAGTAGTATGGGACAGGGAAGCAATCAGCCCCAGCATTTT
CDR3 protein: CASSMGQGSNQPQHF

J gene: TRBJ1-2
clone size: few
V gene: TRBV7-2
D gene: TRBD1
CDR3 DNA: TGTGCCAGCAGATTAGGGGGCGCTAATGGCTACACCTTC
CDR3 protein: CASRLGGANGYTF

J gene: TRBJ1-2
clone size: -
V gene: TRBV12-3/TRBV12-4
D gene: TRBD1
CDR3 DNA: TGTGCCAGCAGCCCGGACAGGGTCTATGGCTACACCTTC
CDR3 protein: CASSPDRVYGYTF

J gene: TRBJ1-1
clone size: -
V gene: TRBV5-1
D gene: -
CDR3 DNA: TGCGCCAGCAGCTTCGAACAGGGGAACACTGAAGCTTTCTTT
CDR3 protein: CASSFEQGNTEAFF